This T cell receptor beta chain was captured by sequencing in a study of metastatic and nonmetastatic thyroid tumors (dated by TCRdb to 2020 to 2021). Study-level background: For patients with malignant and with benign thyroid disease, the researchers compared repertoires between peripheral blood samples and tumor or nodule tissue samples. General findings and caveats noted by the study authors: In both blood and tumor samples, malignant tumors were reported to have significantly higher TCR beta diversity than benign nodules.

This clone occurred many times. Its target antigen remains unknown. No quality values exist for individual bases; no much larger clone is one base distant. Per the germline V gene, SQVTM is the CDR1 and ANQGSEA is the CDR2. Counted from cysteine to phenylalanine, this CDR3 has 11 amino acids. The entry retains the CDR3 DNA only, 33 bases that are in frame from base 1. V is cut by 1 base and J by 6 bases, and the space between the germline ends is 6 bases. Library creation used PCR. Sequencing took place on an Illumina HiSeq 4000. High-throughput sequencing was used to profile the TCR beta-chain CDR3 region of every patient. The original pipeline was this. A classifier to discriminate distant-metastatic papillary thyroid cancer patients was built from CDR3 differences across clinicopathological groups. The Shannon index was used to assess repertoire diversity, and the Morisita-Horn index was used to assess tumor-blood repertoire similarity. TCRdb trimmed public reads at Q25 via fastp, called clones via MiXCR and kept in-frame beta chains. The V and J calls were not made by the authors but by TCRdb's processing. This sample has tens of thousands of clones in its table, and approximately 22% of those were observed once. Over 70% of the sample rests with the top ten.

None of the patients had been given any treatment before thyroid surgery. Patient clinical samples collected from about 2012 to 2019 were retrospectively analysed using T-cell receptor beta sequencing. The sequence derives from a male donor with papillary thyroid cancer or a benign thyroid nodule (not recorded which). Some clones in this sample may be carry-over from other donors' samples. The sample comprised blood. The receptor chain draws on TRBV29-1 and TRBJ1-2; 5 matching bases give a weak D call of TRBD1. In nucleotide form, the sequence is TGCAGCGTTGAAGGGGACCATGGCTACACCTTC. It is translated as CSVEGDHGYTF.